The clone carrying this T cell receptor (beta chain) has a handful of counts. Its cognate antigen is unknown. This sample is drawn from a study of beta chain features in type 1 diabetes. With 6 bases clipped from V and 5 bases from J, the junction kept 3 bases outside the gene matches. The CDR3 has 13 residues. Germline V gene data show CDR1 as GTSNPN and CDR2 as SVGIG (reference sequence). Expressed TCRB transcripts were sequenced after all isolated RNA was converted to cDNA. Sequencing used immunoSEQ multiplex PCR; TCRdb keeps in-frame clones, though not all of them. The sample has about 120,000 clones, roughly 15% seen once. Study results and caveats: Over-representation of high TCR-expressing cells was a possible consequence of cDNA sequencing. Within each of all four CD4+ subsets, Type 1 diabetes patients had TCRB CDR3s that were moderately but significantly shorter.

This sequence was found in a man in his thirties or forties with type 1 diabetes. The sequenced material came from central memory CD4+ T cells from blood. The chain couples TRBV30 to TRBJ2-2; 10 bases match TRBD1. In DNA, the CDR3 is TGTGCCTGCTGGACAGGGGGAACCGGGGAGCTGTTTTTT. Translating it yields CACWTGGTGELFF.